Described below is a single T cell receptor (beta chain) sequence and its context. The antigen remains undetermined. This specimen comes from a study of T cells in localized non-small cell lung cancer. Findings of the study overall: Only one tumor region went through sequencing, so heterogeneity may still be there. A median of about 58 of the top 100 tumor clones appeared in adjacent lung, which was paired and uninvolved.

The CDR3 extends over 15 amino acids. Trimming removed 1 base at V and 5 bases at J, with 9 bases between. Looked up from germline, CDR1 is LGHNA and CDR2 is YSLEER. Assay: immunoSEQ multiplex PCR; the TCRdb copy retains only in-frame clones and omits some. The sample has 25,000 to 35,000 clones, 90% seen once. The sequencing here drew on peripheral blood, taken before any cancer treatment. The J gene is TRBJ1-6, the V gene TRBV4-3, with D unclear. The receptor's source is a woman aged 35 to 70 with stage I lung adenocarcinoma. CDR3 loop: CASSQVGTHNSPLHF. DNA for the CDR3: TGCGCCAGCAGCCAAGTAGGTACTCATAATTCACCCCTCCACTTT.